Presented here are 14 T cell receptor beta chains from one specimen sequenced in a study of blood T cells in healthy people across ages. Combining a sample-barcoded 5' primer with a J-beta primer mix, a second PCR ran for roughly 6 to 12 cycles. A single record per CDR3 protein comes from TCRdb applying MiXCR to the 5' RACE reads. The sample includes approximately 960,000 distinct CDR3 sequences, almost 30% of them seen just once. The same data also contributed to another study, on T cells of mothers and their children.

Sequencing used blood. Receptors originate from a woman aged 40 to 50 in good health.

This clonotype was seen repeatedly, ten times or more. The genes are TRBV12-3 or TRBV12-4 and TRBJ1-2; D is possibly TRBD1 (5 bases). V was shortened by 6 bases and J by 8 bases, with 19 bases between the two germline ends. The CDR3 extends over 14 amino acids. CDR3 bases: TGTGCCAGCAGACGCGCCCCAGGGCCGGGGGGCTACACCTTC. It encodes CASRRAPGPGGYTF.

This clonotype was seen only a few times. The chain employs TRBV10-3 and TRBJ1-1; D is unclear. CDR3 length: 15 residues. Trimming stripped 3 bases from V and 0 bases from J, with 11 bases between. Germline V gives CDR1 ENHRY, CDR2 SYGVKD. The CDR3 is CAISEQTNMNTEAFF. CDR3 nucleotide sequence: TGTGCCATCAGTGAACAGACAAATATGAACACTGAAGCTTTCTTT.

This clonotype has only a few counts. This chain joins TRBV19 and TRBJ1-1; TRBD1 matches 7 bases. The CDR3 extends over 14 amino acids. Germline assignment: CDR1 LNHDA and CDR2 SQIVND (reference sequence). The J segment lost 2 bases and the V segment lost 6 bases, leaving 6 bases of the junction unmatched. In DNA, the CDR3 is TGTGCCAGTAGACGACAGGGAGGTAACACTGAAGCTTTCTTT. This sequence encodes CASRRQGGNTEAFF. The whole variable domain, filled in from reference TRBV19 and TRBJ1-1, reads DGGITQSPKYLFRKEGQNVTLSCEQNLNHDAMYWYRQDPGQGLRLIYYSQIVNDFQKGDIAEGYSVSREKKESFPLTVTSAQKNPTAFYLCASRRQGGNTEAFFGQGTRLTVV.

The chain has TRBV7-2 and TRBJ1-1; 8 bases fit TRBD1. CDR1 SGHTA and CDR2 FQGNSA come from the germline V gene. The CDR3 spans 14 residues. V shed 7 bases and J 1 base; nucleotides not matched to a gene: 5. CDR3 in DNA: TGTGCCAGCAAGGTGGGGACAGGGAACACTGAAGCTTTCTTT. It is translated as CASKVGTGNTEAFF.

This clonotype has only a few counts. This rearrangement joins TRBV6-5 to TRBJ1-4; perhaps TRBD1 as D (6 bases). Trimming removed 5 bases from V and 11 bases from J, with 18 bases in between. Germline-derived CDR1 and CDR2 are MNHEY and SVGAGI. CDR3 size: 14 residues. The CDR3 DNA is TGTGCCAGCAGTCAACCACAGGGTGGGGGGAAACTGTTTTTT. Its translation is CASSQPQGGGKLFF.

The chain links TRBV20-1 to TRBJ1-1; possible D gene TRBD1, 5 bases. Trimming left V 6 bases short and J 7 bases short, with 12 bases between. Per germline, CDR1 DFQATT and CDR2 SNEGSKA (reference sequence). The CDR3 length is 11 residues. CDR3 sequence: CSAAVGVEAFF. The CDR3 nucleotides read TGCAGTGCCGCGGTAGGGGTTGAAGCTTTCTTT.

This clonotype was detected many times. The V call is TRBV9, the J call TRBJ2-5; D possibly corresponds to TRBD2 (7 bases). CDR1 is SGDLS and CDR2 is YYNGEE in the germline V gene. This CDR3 comprises 16 residues. Trimming took off 0 bases at V and 5 bases at J, with 17 bases between the two ends. CDR3: CASSVALAGGLETQYF. CDR3 nucleotides: TGTGCCAGCAGCGTAGCCCTTGCCGGGGGGCTCGAGACCCAGTACTTC.

In this sample, this clonotype turned up a few times. The chain employs TRBV27 and TRBJ2-3; D possibly corresponds to TRBD2 (7 bases). The V end was cut by 6 bases, the J end by 2 bases, with 18 bases between. This CDR3 has 16 amino acids. CDR1 and CDR2 from the germline V gene are MNHEY and SMNVEV (reference sequence). CDR3 DNA sequence: TGTGCCAGCAGATCCCCCCGGGGGGCGTACACAGATACGCAGTATTTT. This gives the protein CASRSPRGAYTDTQYF.

This clonotype was counted ten times or more. This chain connects TRBV7-2 to TRBJ2-7; D unclear. The CDR3 runs 15 residues. The germline V and J ends were trimmed by 1 base and 0 bases, with 10 bases remaining between them. Germline V lookup: CDR1 SGHTA, CDR2 FQGNSA. The CDR3 sequence is CASSLGILSSYEQYF. CDR3 sequence (DNA): TGTGCCAGCAGCTTAGGCATTTTGTCCTCCTACGAGCAGTACTTC. Filled out from reference TRBV7-2 and TRBJ2-7, the complete variable domain reads GAGVSQSPSNKVTEKGKDVELRCDPISGHTALYWYRQSLGQGLEFLIYFQGNSAPDKSGLPSDRFSAERTGGSVSTLTIQRTQQEDSAVYLCASSLGILSSYEQYFGPGTRLTVT.

This chain connects TRBV5-6 to TRBJ1-2; the D gene is possibly TRBD1 (5 bases). Germline CDR1 SGHDT, CDR2 YYEEEE. This CDR3 has 14 amino acids. Trimming pared 3 bases from V and 7 bases from J, leaving 16 bases between. The CDR3, as DNA: TGTGCCAGCAGCTGGATGACAGAAGTGGGTGGCTACACCTTC. Protein product: CASSWMTEVGGYTF.

This rearrangement joins TRBV2 to TRBJ1-6; D unresolved. The germline V gene has CDR1 SNHLY and CDR2 FYNNEI. This CDR3 is built from 14 residues. The ends were cut back, 7 bases at V and 5 bases at J, with 12 bases in the middle. CDR3 coding DNA: TGTGCCAGCATCAGTCAAGCGGATAATTCACCCCTCCACTTT. Protein: CASISQADNSPLHF.

This clonotype occurred a few times. V and J are TRBV7-3 and TRBJ1-1; tentative D call: TRBD1 (5 bases). The CDR3 runs to 16 residues. Germline-derived CDR1 and CDR2 are SGHTA and FQGTGA. The ends were cut back, 1 base at V and 5 bases at J, with 17 bases in the middle. The CDR3 DNA sequence: TGTGCCAGCAGCTTAAGTCGTTCCGGGGGTGGGACTGAAGCTTTCTTT. Its protein product is CASSLSRSGGGTEAFF.

The chain combines TRBV5-1 with TRBJ1-2; perhaps TRBD1 as D (6 bases). CDR1 and CDR2 (germline): SGHRS, YFSETQ. CDR3 size: 15 residues. The V and J ends lost 7 bases and 0 bases respectively, with 16 bases between them. This chain's CDR3 is CASGSGQSANYGYTF. Here the CDR3 DNA reads TGCGCCAGCGGCTCCGGACAGAGTGCTAACTATGGCTACACCTTC.

This clonotype was observed at least ten times. This chain uses TRBV4-3 with TRBJ2-1, with 7 bases lining up with TRBD2. The junction had 4 bases not matched to a gene; V was cut back by 2 bases and J by 0 bases. The length of the CDR3 is 16 residues. Per the germline V gene, CDR1 is LGHNA and CDR2 is YSLEER. This CDR3 reads CASSQTGLDSYNEQFF. In DNA, the CDR3 is TGCGCCAGCAGCCAAACCGGACTAGACTCCTACAATGAGCAGTTCTTC.